The clone carrying this TCR beta chain occurred many times. Its target is not known. The data belong to a study of identical twins. Study findings and constraints: Reduced insertions were recorded for abundant cord blood beta clonotypes, with no such pattern in memory repertoires.

Between the trimmed V and J ends, which lost 5 bases and 5 bases, there was a span of 15 bases. This CDR3 region has 14 residues. The germline CDR1 and CDR2 sequences are SQVTM and ANQGSEA. A single record per CDR3 protein comes from TCRdb applying MiXCR to the 5' RACE reads. The sample lists about 690,000 distinct CDR3 sequences, less than 7% occurring once. The gene calls are TRBV29-1 and TRBJ2-2, with a weak D call TRBD1 (5 bases). The sample comprised naive T cells sorted from blood. The receptor comes from a man between 18 and 35 years old in good health. The CDR3, as DNA: TGCAGCGTTCAACCCTCGGCAGGGACCGGGGAGCTGTTTTTT. Translation gives CSVQPSAGTGELFF.